Listed below are T cell receptor beta chains from one sample, sequenced in a study of beta chain features in type 1 diabetes. Data came from immunoSEQ multiplex PCR; TCRdb stores just in-frame clones and leaves some out. Of 350,000 to 450,000 clones listed, about 15% are singletons. Sequenced: naive CD4+ T cells from blood. All receptors derive from a woman aged 18-35 years in good health. The CDR3 runs from the conserved cysteine through the conserved F or W. D genes are given only for firm matches. Not every row has a clone size; where given, it reads once, few, many or a size class.

D: TRBD2
J: TRBJ2-3
size: NA
V: TRBV9
DNA: TGTGCCAGCAGCGTAGGGCCCAGCGGGAGGGATACGCAGTATTTT
CDR3: CASSVGPSGRDTQYF

D: NA
J: TRBJ1-2
size: NA
V: TRBV14
DNA: TGTGCCAGCAGCCAAGAGGGGCGGTTCGGTGGCTACACCTTC
CDR3: CASSQEGRFGGYTF

D: NA
J: TRBJ1-4
size: few
V: TRBV30
DNA: TGTGCCTGGAGTGTACAAGATGAAAAACTGTTTTTT
CDR3: CAWSVQDEKLFF

D: TRBD2
J: TRBJ2-1
size: NA
V: TRBV28
DNA: TGTGCCAGCAGTTGGGGACTAGCGGGAGGACGGAGCCTGTACAATGAGCAGTTCTTC
CDR3: CASSWGLAGGRSLYNEQFF

D: TRBD1
J: TRBJ2-5
size: NA
V: TRBV5-1
DNA: TGCGCCAGCAGCTCCGGGACAGGTCAGGTCCAAGAGACCCAGTACTTC
CDR3: CASSSGTGQVQETQYF

D: NA
J: TRBJ2-7
size: NA
V: TRBV7-9
DNA: TGTGCCAGCAGCCCCATCAGGGAGCAGTACTTC
CDR3: CASSPIREQYF

D: TRBD2
J: TRBJ2-1
size: few
V: TRBV27
DNA: TGTGCCAGCAGTTTATTGGGGGGAGGGCACAATGAGCAGTTCTTC
CDR3: CASSLLGGGHNEQFF

D: NA
J: TRBJ2-7
size: few
V: TRBV6-6
DNA: TGTGCCAGCAGTTACTCGACAATATCCGTCCAGCAGTACTTC
CDR3: CASSYSTISVQQYF

D: NA
J: TRBJ2-7
size: NA
V: TRBV30
DNA: TGTGCCTGGAGTCAGGTTAGCTACGAGCAGTACTTC
CDR3: CAWSQVSYEQYF

D: TRBD1
J: TRBJ1-1
size: NA
V: TRBV10-2
DNA: TGCGCCAGCGTGGACAGGGGGAACACTGAAGCTTTCTTT
CDR3: CASVDRGNTEAFF

D: TRBD2
J: TRBJ2-2
size: NA
V: TRBV27
DNA: TGTGCCAGCAGTTTCAGGCGGGAGAAGGCCGGGGAGCTGTTTTTT
CDR3: CASSFRREKAGELFF

D: TRBD2
J: TRBJ2-1
size: NA
V: TRBV2
DNA: TGTGCCAGCAGTGGGGGGGGACTAGCGGGAGGTAATGAGCAGTTCTTC
CDR3: CASSGGGLAGGNEQFF

D: NA
J: TRBJ1-1
size: few
V: TRBV15
DNA: TGTGCCACCAGCAGAGATGTTGGCCGGAACACTGAAGCTTTCTTT
CDR3: CATSRDVGRNTEAFF

D: NA
J: TRBJ2-7
size: few
V: TRBV7-9
DNA: TGTGCCAGCAGCTTAGTCCCAGGGGAGTCGTACGAGCAGTACTTC
CDR3: CASSLVPGESYEQYF

D: NA
J: TRBJ1-3
size: few
V: TRBV18
DNA: TGTGCCAGCTCACCAAAACTCACTATCTCTGGAAACACCATATATTTT
CDR3: CASSPKLTISGNTIYF

D: TRBD2
J: TRBJ2-3
size: NA
V: TRBV30
DNA: TGTGCCTGGAGTGTACTACTAGCGGGAGCAGATACGCAGTATTTT
CDR3: CAWSVLLAGADTQYF

D: NA
J: TRBJ2-5
size: NA
V: TRBV6-4
DNA: TGTGCCAGCAGTGACTCGCGGAAGACCCAGTACTTC
CDR3: CASSDSRKTQYF

D: NA
J: TRBJ2-3
size: NA
V: TRBV19
DNA: TGTGCCAGTAGTATCCGGCCAGGGGAAAGTCCGGTGGATACGCAGTATTTT
CDR3: CASSIRPGESPVDTQYF

D: TRBD1
J: TRBJ1-2
size: NA
V: TRBV25-1
DNA: TGTGCCAGCAGTGAATTCAGGGGGCTAAATGGCTACACCTTC
CDR3: CASSEFRGLNGYTF

D: TRBD2
J: TRBJ2-1
size: NA
V: TRBV4-3
DNA: TGCGCCAGCAGCCAAAATAGCGGGATTATCAACAATGAGCAGTTCTTC
CDR3: CASSQNSGIINNEQFF

D: NA
J: TRBJ1-4
size: few
V: TRBV5-1
DNA: TGCGCCAGCAGCTTCCGGGCAACTAATGAAAAACTGTTTTTT
CDR3: CASSFRATNEKLFF

D: TRBD1
J: TRBJ2-7
size: few
V: TRBV7-8
DNA: TGTGCCAGCAGCCTAGGGTTTGGGACAGCTTCCTACGAGCAGTACTTC
CDR3: CASSLGFGTASYEQYF

D: TRBD2
J: TRBJ2-7
size: NA
V: TRBV5-1
DNA: TGCGCCAGCAGCGGGACTAGCCGATACGAGCAGTACTTC
CDR3: CASSGTSRYEQYF

D: NA
J: TRBJ1-2
size: NA
V: TRBV30
DNA: TGTGCCTGGAACCCTGGGGGCCTACAGCTGGGCTACACCTTC
CDR3: CAWNPGGLQLGYTF

D: NA
J: TRBJ2-5
size: few
V: TRBV10-3
DNA: TGTGCCATCAGTCGCGACAGCCCCGGCACAGAGACCCAGTACTTC
CDR3: CAISRDSPGTETQYF

D: NA
J: TRBJ2-7
size: few
V: TRBV30
DNA: TGTGCCTGGAGCATGATGGGGGGCGAGCAGTACTTC
CDR3: CAWSMMGGEQYF

D: TRBD2
J: TRBJ2-5
size: few
V: TRBV5-4
DNA: TGTGCCAGCAGCTTGTGGCTAGCGGGACAAGAGACCCAGTACTTC
CDR3: CASSLWLAGQETQYF

D: NA
J: TRBJ2-1
size: NA
V: TRBV14
DNA: TGTGCCAGCAGCCAGGTAGGGGGAACCTCCTACAATGAGCAGTTCTTC
CDR3: CASSQVGGTSYNEQFF

D: NA
J: TRBJ1-1
size: NA
V: TRBV29-1
DNA: TGCAGCGCCCAAATGGAGTTCAGAGCTTTCTTT
CDR3: CSAQMEFRAFF

D: TRBD2
J: TRBJ2-1
size: few
V: TRBV7-9
DNA: TGTGCCAGCAGCTTAACGGGACTAGCACATTATGAGCAGTTCTTC
CDR3: CASSLTGLAHYEQFF

D: TRBD2
J: TRBJ2-1
size: NA
V: TRBV18
DNA: TGTGCCAGCTCACCCCCCTCATCAGCGGGAGGGGAGGGGAATGAGCAGTTCTTC
CDR3: CASSPPSSAGGEGNEQFF

D: NA
J: TRBJ2-4
size: NA
V: TRBV5-6
DNA: TGTGCCAGCAGCTCGGGACTCAAAAACATTCAGTACTTC
CDR3: CASSSGLKNIQYF

D: NA
J: TRBJ2-6
size: NA
V: TRBV7-3
DNA: TGTGCCAGCAGCTTAGGGAGCATGGTCTCTGGGGCCAACGTCCTGACTTTC
CDR3: CASSLGSMVSGANVLTF

D: NA
J: TRBJ1-2
size: NA
V: TRBV4-1
DNA: TGCGCCAGCAGCCAAGATCGTCCTGGCAGGGGCTACGGCTACACCTTC
CDR3: CASSQDRPGRGYGYTF

D: TRBD2
J: TRBJ2-7
size: NA
V: TRBV29-1
DNA: TGCAGCGTGGATAGCGGGAGGGCCTCCTACGAGCAGTACTTC
CDR3: CSVDSGRASYEQYF

D: TRBD1
J: TRBJ2-5
size: NA
V: TRBV28
DNA: TGTGCCAGCAGTTTTTGGCAGGGGGAAGGAGAGACCCAGTACTTC
CDR3: CASSFWQGEGETQYF

D: NA
J: TRBJ1-1
size: few
V: TRBV30
DNA: TGTGCCTGGAGCGTCGGGGGAACTGAAGCTTTCTTT
CDR3: CAWSVGGTEAFF

D: TRBD1
J: TRBJ1-1
size: few
V: TRBV25-1
DNA: TGTGCCAGCAGTGACGGGACAGGGAATGCGCGTAGAGCTTTCTTT
CDR3: CASSDGTGNARRAFF

D: TRBD1
J: TRBJ1-5
size: NA
V: TRBV25-1
DNA: TGTGCCAGCTCGGACAGGGGGCGCAATCAGCCCCAGCATTTT
CDR3: CASSDRGRNQPQHF

D: TRBD1
J: TRBJ2-7
size: NA
V: TRBV2
DNA: TGTGCCAGCAGTAAGGCCCCCCCGGGACAGGGGAAGGACGAGCAGTACTTC
CDR3: CASSKAPPGQGKDEQYF

D: NA
J: TRBJ2-5
size: few
V: TRBV11-2
DNA: TGTGCCAGCAGCTTAGTCTCTCCCCAAGAGACCCAGTACTTC
CDR3: CASSLVSPQETQYF

D: TRBD1
J: TRBJ2-7
size: NA
V: TRBV28
DNA: TGTGCCAGCAGCCCGGGACAGGGGGGATACGAGCAGTACTTC
CDR3: CASSPGQGGYEQYF

D: NA
J: TRBJ1-5
size: few
V: TRBV6-6
DNA: TGTGCCAGCAGTTACGGGCAGTGGGATCAGCCCCAGCATTTT
CDR3: CASSYGQWDQPQHF

D: NA
J: TRBJ1-1
size: NA
V: TRBV28
DNA: TGTGCCAGCGGACTACAGGTTCTTGCTGAAGCTTTCTTT
CDR3: CASGLQVLAEAFF

D: NA
J: TRBJ2-5
size: NA
V: TRBV28
DNA: TGTGCCAGCAGTTTCTCAGGGGCAGAGACCCAGTACTTC
CDR3: CASSFSGAETQYF

D: TRBD1
J: TRBJ1-2
size: NA
V: TRBV28
DNA: TGTGCCAGCAAACCGGGACAGGGGAACTATGGCTACACCTTC
CDR3: CASKPGQGNYGYTF

D: TRBD1
J: TRBJ1-5
size: NA
V: TRBV28
DNA: TGTGCCAGCAGTTCTCCCGGGACAGGGGGCAATCAGCCCCAGCATTTT
CDR3: CASSSPGTGGNQPQHF

D: TRBD2
J: TRBJ2-7
size: NA
V: TRBV11-2
DNA: TGTGCCAGCAGCCCCCCGGGGGGGGTCAATACTTACGAGCAGTACTTC
CDR3: CASSPPGGVNTYEQYF

D: TRBD1
J: TRBJ1-1
size: few
V: TRBV6-6
DNA: TGTGCCAGCACTAAACCGACAGGGGAAGCTTTCTTT
CDR3: CASTKPTGEAFF

D: TRBD1
J: TRBJ2-3
size: few
V: TRBV7-8
DNA: TGTGCCAGCAGCTTTCTGGGACAGGGCACATATACGCAGTATTTT
CDR3: CASSFLGQGTYTQYF

D: NA
J: TRBJ2-7
size: NA
V: TRBV5-8
DNA: TGTGCCAGCAGCTTGGCCGGTCGCGAGCAGTACTTC
CDR3: CASSLAGREQYF

D: TRBD1
J: TRBJ1-5
size: NA
V: TRBV19
DNA: TGTGCCAGTAGTACAGGGACAGGGCCGATCAATCAGCCCCAGCATTTT
CDR3: CASSTGTGPINQPQHF

D: TRBD1
J: TRBJ2-7
size: few
V: TRBV5-1
DNA: TGCGCCAGCAGTGCTCCAGGGGGTCTGTACGAGCAGTACTTC
CDR3: CASSAPGGLYEQYF

D: NA
J: TRBJ2-7
size: few
V: TRBV28
DNA: TGTGCCAGCAGCCCCGGAGGGCGCGAGCAGTACTTC
CDR3: CASSPGGREQYF

D: NA
J: TRBJ2-7
size: NA
V: TRBV6-5
DNA: TGTGCCAGCAGTTACGCTACAGGGACCCAGGCTTACGAGCAGTACTTC
CDR3: CASSYATGTQAYEQYF

D: TRBD1
J: TRBJ2-7
size: NA
V: TRBV9
DNA: TGTGCCAGCAGCGTGGGGACAGGGGGAGGTCGGCCCTACGAGCAGTACTTC
CDR3: CASSVGTGGGRPYEQYF

D: TRBD2
J: TRBJ2-1
size: few
V: TRBV28
DNA: TGTGCCAGCAGTCACTATCCTAGCGGGAGTAGGAATGAGCAGTTCTTC
CDR3: CASSHYPSGSRNEQFF